The sample holds one count of the clone carrying this T cell receptor (beta chain). This CDR3 has 15 residues. CDR1 is SEHNR, CDR2 FQNEAQ, per germline (reference sequence). V was trimmed by 1 base and J by 8 bases, leaving 12 bases between them. Libraries were prepared by immunoSEQ multiplex PCR; TCRdb keeps only in-frame clonotypes and omits some of them. The sample holds 100,000 to 150,000 clones, about nine tenths seen once. The data derive from a study of blood T cell repertoires in COVID-19. About the study: The United States, Italy and Spain were the sources of the acute and convalescent COVID-19 samples.

The receptor was derived from a man aged 45 to 65 with acute or convalescent COVID-19. Sequencing used peripheral blood. The chain joins TRBV7-9 to TRBJ1-6; possible D gene TRBD1, 6 bases. The CDR3 loop is CASSLGGQSYSPLHF. The CDR3 nucleotides are TGTGCCAGCAGCTTAGGGGGGCAGAGTTATTCACCCCTCCACTTT.